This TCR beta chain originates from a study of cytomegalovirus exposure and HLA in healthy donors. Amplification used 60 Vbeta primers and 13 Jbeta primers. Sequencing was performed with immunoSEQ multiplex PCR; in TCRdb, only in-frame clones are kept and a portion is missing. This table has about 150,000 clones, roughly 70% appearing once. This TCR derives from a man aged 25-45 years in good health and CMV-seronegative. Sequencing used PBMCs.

This CDR3 is CASSIGTGRGYTF. The CDR3, as DNA: TGTGCCAGTAGTATCGGGACAGGCCGTGGCTACACCTTC. The genes are TRBV19 and TRBJ1-2, with TRBD1 matching over 8 bases. This CDR3 is built from 13 residues. The V segment lost 3 bases and the J segment 7 bases; nucleotides outside the gene matches: 4. Germline CDR1 reads LNHDA; CDR2 reads SQIVND (reference sequence).